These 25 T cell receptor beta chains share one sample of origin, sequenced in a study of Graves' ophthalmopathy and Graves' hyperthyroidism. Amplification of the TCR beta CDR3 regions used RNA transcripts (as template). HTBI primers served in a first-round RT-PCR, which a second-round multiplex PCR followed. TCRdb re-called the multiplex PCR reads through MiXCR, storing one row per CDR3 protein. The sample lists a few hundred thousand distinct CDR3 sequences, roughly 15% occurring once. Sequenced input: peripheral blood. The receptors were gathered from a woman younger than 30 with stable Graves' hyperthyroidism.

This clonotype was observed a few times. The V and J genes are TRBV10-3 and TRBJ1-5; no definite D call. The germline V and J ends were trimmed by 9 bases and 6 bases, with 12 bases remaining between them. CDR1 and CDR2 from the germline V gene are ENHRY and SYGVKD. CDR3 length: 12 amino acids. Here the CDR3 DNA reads TGTGCCATTCAAGTCGGAAGTCAGCCCCAGCATTTT. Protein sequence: CAIQVGSQPQHF.

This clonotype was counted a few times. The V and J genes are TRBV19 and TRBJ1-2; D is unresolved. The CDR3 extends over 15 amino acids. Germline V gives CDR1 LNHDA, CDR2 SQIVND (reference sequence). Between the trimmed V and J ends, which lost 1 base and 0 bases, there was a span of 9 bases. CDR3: CASSIVGSANYGYTF. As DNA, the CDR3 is TGTGCCAGTAGTATAGTAGGCAGTGCTAACTATGGCTACACCTTC.

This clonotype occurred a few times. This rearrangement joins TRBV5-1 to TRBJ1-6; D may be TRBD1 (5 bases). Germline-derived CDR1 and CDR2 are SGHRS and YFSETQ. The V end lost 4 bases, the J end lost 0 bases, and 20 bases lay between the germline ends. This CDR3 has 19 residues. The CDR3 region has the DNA TGCGCCAGCAGCGCCCAGACCGGGGCAGCCGCCTCCTATAATTCACCCCTCCACTTT. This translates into CASSAQTGAAASYNSPLHF.

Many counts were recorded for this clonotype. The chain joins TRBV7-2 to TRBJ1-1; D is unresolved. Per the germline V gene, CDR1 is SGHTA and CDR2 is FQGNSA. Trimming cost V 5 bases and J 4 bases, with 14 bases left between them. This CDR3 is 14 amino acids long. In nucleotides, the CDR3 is TGTGCCAGCAGCAGAGGGATGGAGGGCACTGAAGCTTTCTTT. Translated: CASSRGMEGTEAFF.

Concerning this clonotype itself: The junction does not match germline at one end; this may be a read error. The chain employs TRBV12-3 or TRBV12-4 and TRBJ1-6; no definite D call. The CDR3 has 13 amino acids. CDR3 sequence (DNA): TGTGCCAGCAGCAGAGTCTATAATCCACCCCTCCACTTT. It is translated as CASSRVYNPPLHF.

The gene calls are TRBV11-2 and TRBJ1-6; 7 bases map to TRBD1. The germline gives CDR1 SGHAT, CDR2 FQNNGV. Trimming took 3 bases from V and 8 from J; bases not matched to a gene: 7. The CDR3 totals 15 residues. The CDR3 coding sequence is TGTGCCAGCAGCTTTACCGGGACAGTAGATTCACCCCTCCACTTT. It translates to CASSFTGTVDSPLHF. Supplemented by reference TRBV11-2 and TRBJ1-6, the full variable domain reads EAGVAQSPRYKIIEKRQSVAFWCNPISGHATLYWYQQILGQGPKLLIQFQNNGVVDDSQLPKDRFSAERLKGVDSTLKIQPAKLEDSAVYLCASSFTGTVDSPLHFGNGTRLTVT.

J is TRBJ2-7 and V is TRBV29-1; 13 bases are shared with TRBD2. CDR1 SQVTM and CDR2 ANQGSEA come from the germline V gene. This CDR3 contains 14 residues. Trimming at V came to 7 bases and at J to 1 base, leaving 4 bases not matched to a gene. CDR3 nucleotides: TGCAGCGCCGAACTAGCGGGGGGGTCCTACGAGCAGTACTTC. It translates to CSAELAGGSYEQYF.

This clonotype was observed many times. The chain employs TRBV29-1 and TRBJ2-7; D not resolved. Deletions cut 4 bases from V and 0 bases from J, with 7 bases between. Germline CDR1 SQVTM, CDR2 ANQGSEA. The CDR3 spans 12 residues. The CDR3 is CSVVLGSYEQYF. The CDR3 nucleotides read TGCAGCGTTGTTCTGGGCTCCTACGAGCAGTACTTC.

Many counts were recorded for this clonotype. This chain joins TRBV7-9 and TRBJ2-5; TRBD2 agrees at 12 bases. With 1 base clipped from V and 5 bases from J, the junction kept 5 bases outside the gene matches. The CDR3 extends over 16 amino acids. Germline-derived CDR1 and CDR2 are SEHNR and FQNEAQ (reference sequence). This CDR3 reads CASSLGTSGAGETQYF. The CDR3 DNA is TGTGCCAGCAGCTTAGGGACTAGCGGGGCCGGGGAGACCCAGTACTTC.

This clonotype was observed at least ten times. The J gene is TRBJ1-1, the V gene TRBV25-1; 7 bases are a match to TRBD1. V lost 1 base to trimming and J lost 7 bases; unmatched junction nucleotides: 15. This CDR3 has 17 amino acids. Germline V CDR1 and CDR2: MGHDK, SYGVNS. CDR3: CASSESRGRIGEDEAFF. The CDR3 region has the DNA TGTGCCAGCAGTGAATCTAGGGGGCGCATTGGGGAAGATGAAGCTTTCTTT.

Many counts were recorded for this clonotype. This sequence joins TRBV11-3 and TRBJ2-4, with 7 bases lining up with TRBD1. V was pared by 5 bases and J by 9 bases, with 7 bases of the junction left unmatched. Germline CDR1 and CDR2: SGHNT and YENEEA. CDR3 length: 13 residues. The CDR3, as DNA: TGTGCCAGCAGCATTGGGACAGTAGGCATTCAGTACTTC. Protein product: CASSIGTVGIQYF. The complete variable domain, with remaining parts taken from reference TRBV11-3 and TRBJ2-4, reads EAGVVQSPRYKIIEKKQPVAFWCNPISGHNTLYWYLQNLGQGPELLIRYENEEAVDDSQLPKDRFSAERLKGVDSTLKIQPAELGDSAVYLCASSIGTVGIQYFGAGTRLSVL.

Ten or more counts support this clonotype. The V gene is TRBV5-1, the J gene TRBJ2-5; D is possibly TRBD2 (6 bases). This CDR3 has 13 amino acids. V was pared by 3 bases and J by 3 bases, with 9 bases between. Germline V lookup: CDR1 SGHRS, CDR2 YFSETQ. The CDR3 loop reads CASSSGGEETQYF. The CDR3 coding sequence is TGCGCCAGCAGCTCCGGGGGAGAAGAGACCCAGTACTTC.

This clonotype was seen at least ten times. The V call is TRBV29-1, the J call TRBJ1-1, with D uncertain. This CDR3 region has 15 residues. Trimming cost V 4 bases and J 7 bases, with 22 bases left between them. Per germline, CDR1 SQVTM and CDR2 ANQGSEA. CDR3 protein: CSVVISAGRFGEAFF. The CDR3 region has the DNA TGCAGCGTTGTAATCTCGGCAGGACGATTTGGTGAAGCTTTCTTT.

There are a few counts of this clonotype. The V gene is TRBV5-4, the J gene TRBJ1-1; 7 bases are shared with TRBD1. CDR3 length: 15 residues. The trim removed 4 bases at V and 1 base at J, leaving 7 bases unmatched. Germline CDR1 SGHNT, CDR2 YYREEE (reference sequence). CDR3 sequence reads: CASSPTTGENTEAFF. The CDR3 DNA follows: TGTGCCAGCAGCCCGACCACAGGGGAGAACACTGAAGCTTTCTTT.

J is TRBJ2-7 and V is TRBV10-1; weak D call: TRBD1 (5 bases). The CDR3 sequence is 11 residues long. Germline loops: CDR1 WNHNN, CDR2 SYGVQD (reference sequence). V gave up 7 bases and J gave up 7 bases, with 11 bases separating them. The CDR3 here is CASKGAGEQYF. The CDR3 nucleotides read TGCGCCAGCAAAGGGGCTGGGGAGCAGTACTTC.

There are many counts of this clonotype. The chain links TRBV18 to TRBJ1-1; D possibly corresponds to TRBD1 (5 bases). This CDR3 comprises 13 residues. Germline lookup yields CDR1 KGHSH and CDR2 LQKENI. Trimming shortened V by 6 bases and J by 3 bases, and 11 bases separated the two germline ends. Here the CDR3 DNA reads TGTGCCAGCTCGAAAGTAGGGGACACTGAAGCTTTCTTT. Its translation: CASSKVGDTEAFF. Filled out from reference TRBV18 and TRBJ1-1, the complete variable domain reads NAGVMQNPRHLVRRRGQEARLRCSPMKGHSHVYWYRQLPEEGLKFMVYLQKENIIDESGMPKERFSAEFPKEGPSILRIQQVVRGDSAAYFCASSKVGDTEAFFGQGTRLTVV.

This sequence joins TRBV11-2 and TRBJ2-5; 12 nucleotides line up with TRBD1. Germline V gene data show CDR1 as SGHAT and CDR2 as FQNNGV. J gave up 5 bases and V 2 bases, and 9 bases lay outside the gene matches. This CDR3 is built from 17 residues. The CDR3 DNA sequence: TGTGCCAGCAGCTTACCCGGGACAGGGGGCTTTGGGGAGACCCAGTACTTC. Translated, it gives CASSLPGTGGFGETQYF. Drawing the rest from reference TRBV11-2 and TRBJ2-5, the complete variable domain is EAGVAQSPRYKIIEKRQSVAFWCNPISGHATLYWYQQILGQGPKLLIQFQNNGVVDDSQLPKDRFSAERLKGVDSTLKIQPAKLEDSAVYLCASSLPGTGGFGETQYFGPGTRLLVL.

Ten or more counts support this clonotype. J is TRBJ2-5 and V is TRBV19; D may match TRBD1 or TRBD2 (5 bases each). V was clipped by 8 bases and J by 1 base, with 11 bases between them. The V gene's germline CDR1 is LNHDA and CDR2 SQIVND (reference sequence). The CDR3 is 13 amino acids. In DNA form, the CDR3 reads TGTGCCAGTTCCGACAGCGGCCAAGAGACCCAGTACTTC. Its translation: CASSDSGQETQYF.

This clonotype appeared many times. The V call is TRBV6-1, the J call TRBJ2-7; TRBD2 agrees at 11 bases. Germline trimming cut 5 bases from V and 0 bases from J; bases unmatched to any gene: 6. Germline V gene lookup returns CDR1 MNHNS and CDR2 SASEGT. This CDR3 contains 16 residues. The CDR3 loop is CASSLLAGGFSYEQYF. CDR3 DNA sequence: TGTGCCAGCAGTCTCCTAGCGGGGGGCTTCTCCTACGAGCAGTACTTC.

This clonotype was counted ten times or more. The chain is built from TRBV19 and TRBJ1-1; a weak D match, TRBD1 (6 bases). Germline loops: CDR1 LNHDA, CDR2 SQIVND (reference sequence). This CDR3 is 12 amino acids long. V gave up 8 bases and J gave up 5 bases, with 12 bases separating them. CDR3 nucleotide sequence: TGTGCCAGTCAGAAAGGGGGGACTGAAGCTTTCTTT. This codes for CASQKGGTEAFF. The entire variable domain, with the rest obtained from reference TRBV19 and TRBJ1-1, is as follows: DGGITQSPKYLFRKEGQNVTLSCEQNLNHDAMYWYRQDPGQGLRLIYYSQIVNDFQKGDIAEGYSVSREKKESFPLTVTSAQKNPTAFYLCASQKGGTEAFFGQGTRLTVV.

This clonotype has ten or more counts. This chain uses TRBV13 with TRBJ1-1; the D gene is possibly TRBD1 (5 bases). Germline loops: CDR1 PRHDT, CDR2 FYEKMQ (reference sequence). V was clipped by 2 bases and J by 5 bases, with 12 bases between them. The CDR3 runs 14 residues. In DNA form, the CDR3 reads TGTGCCAGCAGCTTACAGGGACTGGGGACTGAAGCTTTCTTT. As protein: CASSLQGLGTEAFF. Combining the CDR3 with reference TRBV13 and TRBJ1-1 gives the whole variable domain AAGVIQSPRHLIKEKRETATLKCYPIPRHDTVYWYQQGPGQDPQFLISFYEKMQSDKGSIPDRFSAQQFSDYHSELNMSSLELGDSALYFCASSLQGLGTEAFFGQGTRLTVV.

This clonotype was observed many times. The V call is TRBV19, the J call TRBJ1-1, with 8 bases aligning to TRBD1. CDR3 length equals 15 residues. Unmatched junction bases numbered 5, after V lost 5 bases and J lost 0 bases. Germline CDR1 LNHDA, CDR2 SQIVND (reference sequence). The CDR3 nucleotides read TGTGCCAGTAGTGGGGGACAGGTTATGAACACTGAAGCTTTCTTT. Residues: CASSGGQVMNTEAFF. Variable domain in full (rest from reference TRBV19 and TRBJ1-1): DGGITQSPKYLFRKEGQNVTLSCEQNLNHDAMYWYRQDPGQGLRLIYYSQIVNDFQKGDIAEGYSVSREKKESFPLTVTSAQKNPTAFYLCASSGGQVMNTEAFFGQGTRLTVV.

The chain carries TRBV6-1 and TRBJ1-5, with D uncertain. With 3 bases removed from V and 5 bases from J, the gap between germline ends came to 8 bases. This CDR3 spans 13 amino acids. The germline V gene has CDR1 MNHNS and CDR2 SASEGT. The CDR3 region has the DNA TGTGCCAGCAGTGAGACGTGGGATCAGCCCCAGCATTTT. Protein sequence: CASSETWDQPQHF.

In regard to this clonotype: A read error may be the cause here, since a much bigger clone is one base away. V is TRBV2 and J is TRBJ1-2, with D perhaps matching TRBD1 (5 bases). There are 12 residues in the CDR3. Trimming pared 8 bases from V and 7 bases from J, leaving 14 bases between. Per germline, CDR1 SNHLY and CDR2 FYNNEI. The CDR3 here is CASGGDGCGYTF. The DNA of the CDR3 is TGTGCCAGCGGGGGGGACGGCTGTGGCTACACCTTC.

The CDR3 bases are TGTGCCAGCAGTTATTGGGGGGTTGGCCAAGAGAGCCCGTACTTC. The encoded protein is CASSYWGVGQESPYF. The chain recombines TRBV6-2 or TRBV6-3 with TRBJ2-5; weak D call: TRBD2 (6 bases). CDR3 length: 15 amino acids. The germline V gene encodes CDR1 MNHEY and CDR2 SVGEGT. Trimming cost V 3 bases and J 13 bases, with 24 bases left between them.